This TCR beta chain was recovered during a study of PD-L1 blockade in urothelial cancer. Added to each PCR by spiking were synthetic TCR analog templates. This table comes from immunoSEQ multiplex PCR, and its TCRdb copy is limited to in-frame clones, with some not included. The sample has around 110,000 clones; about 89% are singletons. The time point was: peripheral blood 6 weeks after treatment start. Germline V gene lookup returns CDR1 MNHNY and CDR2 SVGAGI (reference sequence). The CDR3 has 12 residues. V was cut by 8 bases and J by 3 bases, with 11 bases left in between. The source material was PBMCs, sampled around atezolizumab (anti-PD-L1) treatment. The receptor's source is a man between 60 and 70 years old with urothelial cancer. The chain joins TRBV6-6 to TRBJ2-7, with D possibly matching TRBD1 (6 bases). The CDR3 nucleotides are TGTGCCAGCGAGGACAGTTTCTACGAGCAGTACTTC. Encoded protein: CASEDSFYEQYF.